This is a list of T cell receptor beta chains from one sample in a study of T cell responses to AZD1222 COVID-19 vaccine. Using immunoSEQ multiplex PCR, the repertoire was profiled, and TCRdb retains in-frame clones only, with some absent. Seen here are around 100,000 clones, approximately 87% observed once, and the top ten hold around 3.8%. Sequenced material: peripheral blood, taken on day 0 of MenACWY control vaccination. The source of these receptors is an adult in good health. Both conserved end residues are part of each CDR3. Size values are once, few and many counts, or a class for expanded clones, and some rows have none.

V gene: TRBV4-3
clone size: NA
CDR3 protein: CASSQGDDSPLHF

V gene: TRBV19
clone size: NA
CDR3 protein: CASASSVGEQYF

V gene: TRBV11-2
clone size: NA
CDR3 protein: CASSSGQGTEAFF

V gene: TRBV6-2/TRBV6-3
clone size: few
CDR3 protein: CASSYTTVQETQYF

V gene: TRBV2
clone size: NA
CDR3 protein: CASRNSGTQYF

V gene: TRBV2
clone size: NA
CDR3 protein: CASSDRRKNTEAFF

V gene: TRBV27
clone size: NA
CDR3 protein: CASIGQGAYNEQFF

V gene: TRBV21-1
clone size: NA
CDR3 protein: CASSTLTGGTEAFF

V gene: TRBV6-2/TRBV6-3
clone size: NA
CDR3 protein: CASSYPPQGTDTQYF

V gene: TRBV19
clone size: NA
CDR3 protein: CASSPTHRGLGETQYF

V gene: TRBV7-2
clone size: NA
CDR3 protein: CASSRDQRERGTQYF

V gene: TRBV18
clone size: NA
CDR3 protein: CASSPSGGAGTDTQYF

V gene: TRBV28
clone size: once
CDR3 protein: CASSSGAGYTF

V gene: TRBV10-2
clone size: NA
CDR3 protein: CASRDDGFSGNTIYF

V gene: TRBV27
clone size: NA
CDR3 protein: CASSLQVNTEAFF

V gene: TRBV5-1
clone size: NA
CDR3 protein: CASSARQGKYEQYF

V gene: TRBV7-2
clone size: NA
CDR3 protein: CASSTSPGAGNTIYF

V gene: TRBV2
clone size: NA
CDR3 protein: CASSVPGQGTYGYTF

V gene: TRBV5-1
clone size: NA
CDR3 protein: CASSLAPSTGELFF

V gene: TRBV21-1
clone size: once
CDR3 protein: CASSTPKTIQGGYGYTF

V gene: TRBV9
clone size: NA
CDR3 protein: CASSVPGAGTDTQYF

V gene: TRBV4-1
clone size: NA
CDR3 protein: CASSQMYSSAYGYTF

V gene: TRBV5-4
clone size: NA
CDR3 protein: CASSFQGEDYGYTF

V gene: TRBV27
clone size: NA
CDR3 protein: CASSFSGPNTEAFF

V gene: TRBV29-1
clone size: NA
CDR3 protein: CSVAANYGYTF

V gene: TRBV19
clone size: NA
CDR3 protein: CASSDPGTQRGEQFF

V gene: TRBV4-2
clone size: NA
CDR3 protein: CASSPQTSPGQGYEQYF

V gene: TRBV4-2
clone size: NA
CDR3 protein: CASSQGEGANYGYTF

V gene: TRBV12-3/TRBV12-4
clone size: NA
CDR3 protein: CASSRGGEQYF

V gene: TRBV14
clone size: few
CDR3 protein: CASSHPPGLAGYYEQYF

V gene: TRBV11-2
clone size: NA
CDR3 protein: CASSQGLSYEQYF

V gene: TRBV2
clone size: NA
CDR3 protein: CASSAGTGGRDTQYF

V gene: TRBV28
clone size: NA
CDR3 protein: CASSPPQGRTRRNYGYTF

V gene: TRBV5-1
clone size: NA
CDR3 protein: CASSLGGDNEQFF

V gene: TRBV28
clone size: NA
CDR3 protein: CASSKPSWMGNQPQHF

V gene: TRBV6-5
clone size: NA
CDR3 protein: CASGLGGADGYTF

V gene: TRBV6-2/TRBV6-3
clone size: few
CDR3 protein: CASSPPGIDGYTF

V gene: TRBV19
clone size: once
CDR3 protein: CASSLFQSSYNEQFF

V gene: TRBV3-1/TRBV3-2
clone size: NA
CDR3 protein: CASSQENNYGYTF

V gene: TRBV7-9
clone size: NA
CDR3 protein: CASSSGQFSGNTIYF

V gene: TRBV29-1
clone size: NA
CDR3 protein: CSVVHGVSNTEAFF

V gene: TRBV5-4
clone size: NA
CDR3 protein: CASSVSSGPTDTQYF

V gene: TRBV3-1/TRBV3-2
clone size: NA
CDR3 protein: CASSQVRPWPAGGYTF

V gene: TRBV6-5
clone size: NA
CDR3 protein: CASSYSTNGYNEQFF

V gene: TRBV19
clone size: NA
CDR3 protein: CGVRPPYSGNTIYF

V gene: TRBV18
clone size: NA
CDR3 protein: CASSDRVTDPNTGELFF

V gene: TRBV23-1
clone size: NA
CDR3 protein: CASKGRPYEQYF

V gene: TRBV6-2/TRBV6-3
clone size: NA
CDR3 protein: CASSYTGDQPQHF

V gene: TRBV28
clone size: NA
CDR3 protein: CASSLFSNFQGGEKLFF

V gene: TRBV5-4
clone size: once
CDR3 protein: CASSFFTGAYTF